This T cell receptor (beta chain) was obtained from a study of T-cell reconstitution after alpha-beta-depleted transplantation in children (dated by TCRdb to about 2016). Turning to the overall study: Using TCR repertoire profiling, the study followed T-cell immune reconstitution in a quantitative way in children after TCRalphabeta/CD19-depleted allogeneic hematopoietic cell transplantation.

Unmatched junction bases come to 9, with V trimmed by 0 bases and J by 1 base. The germline V gene encodes CDR1 DFQATT and CDR2 SNEGSKA (reference sequence). Taken from cysteine to phenylalanine, the CDR3 has 16 residues. The DNA shown is the 48-base CDR3, in frame from base 1. The receptor library was made with PCR. The listed sequencing device is Illumina HiSeq 2500. TCR libraries were prepared with molecular barcoding, using unique molecular identifiers to normalize TCRbeta repertoire quantification. The public reads were reprocessed in TCRdb via fastp at Q25 and MiXCR, keeping in-frame beta chains. Here each entry gathers all rows of one CDR3 protein and keeps the most common genes and DNA. Present in this sample are approximately 150,000 distinct CDR3 sequences, around 10% of which were seen just once. Of the sample, around 18% is held by the ten largest clones. What the study reported, not specific to this receptor: The apparently early alphabetaT-cell count recovery about two months after transplant was reportedly dependent on only several hundred rapidly expanded clones derived from non-depleted graft cells. Over the following months the frequencies of hyperexpanded clones went down, and after one year T-cell counts and TCRbeta diversity were mostly credited to newly produced T cells. In some patients, high TCRbeta diversity at day 60 was attributed to recipient T cells and intrathymic progenitors that had survived conditioning.

For this clonotype: Its target antigen remains unknown. Base-call qualities are not available, and no considerably larger clone is one nucleotide away.

This specimen's treatment or condition label, per the study, means: allogeneic hematopoietic cell transplantation with graft depleted of TCRalphabeta T cells and CD19 B cells. TCRalphabeta/CD19-depleted allogeneic hematopoietic cell grafts were given to the transplant recipients, all of whom were children. Sequences were derived from PBMCs, mostly from graft donor cells, sampled 180 days after TCRalphabeta/CD19-depleted stem cell transplant. This TCR derives from a female patient aged 2-10 years who had a stem cell transplant for congenital amegakaryocytic thrombocytopenia, so the T cells may come from the graft donor. The V gene is TRBV20-1 and the J gene is TRBJ2-7; TRBD1 agrees with 7 junctional bases. The DNA is as follows: TGCAGTGCTAGAGATATTCTTCGACAGGGATCCTACGAGCAGTACTTC. Translated, it gives CSARDILRQGSYEQYF.